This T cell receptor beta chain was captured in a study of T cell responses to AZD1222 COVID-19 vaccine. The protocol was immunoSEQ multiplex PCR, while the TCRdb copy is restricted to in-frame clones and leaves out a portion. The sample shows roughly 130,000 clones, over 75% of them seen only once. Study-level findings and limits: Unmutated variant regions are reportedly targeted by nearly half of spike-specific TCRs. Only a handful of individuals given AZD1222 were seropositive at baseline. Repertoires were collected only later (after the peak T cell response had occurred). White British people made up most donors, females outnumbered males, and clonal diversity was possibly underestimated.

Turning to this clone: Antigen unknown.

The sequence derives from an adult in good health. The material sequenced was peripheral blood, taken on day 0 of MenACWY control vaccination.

CDR3: CASSLGPPSGANVLTF. CDR3 coding DNA: TGTGCCAGCAGTCTTGGACCGCCGTCCGGGGCCAACGTCCTGACTTTC. The chain uses TRBV6-6 and TRBJ2-6, with D uncertain. The CDR3 spans 16 residues. V lost 5 bases and J 4 bases, leaving 15 bases between the germline ends. Germline lookup yields CDR1 MNHNY and CDR2 SVGAGI (reference sequence).